The T cell receptor beta chain under discussion was sequenced for a study of blood T cell repertoires in COVID-19. The V gene's germline CDR1 is MGHRA and CDR2 YSYEKL. The V end lost 1 base, the J end lost 3 bases, and 10 bases lay between the germline ends. This CDR3 is 14 amino acids long. Profiled with immunoSEQ multiplex PCR; TCRdb holds only in-frame clones, not every one. This table holds roughly 180,000 clones, 80% to 90% found once. This TCR was recovered from a middle-aged woman with COVID-19, enrolled during active disease. Sequences were obtained from peripheral blood. The chain couples TRBV4-1 to TRBJ2-7; D not resolved. The CDR3 loop reads CASSQVPGNYEQYF. The CDR3, as DNA: TGCGCCAGCAGCCAAGTTCCAGGTAACTACGAGCAGTACTTC.